This is a list of T cell receptor beta chains from one sample in a study of CD8+ T cells in alopecia areata. The assay was immunoSEQ multiplex PCR, and TCRdb's table has in-frame clones only and misses some. The sample yields 90,000 to 100,000 clones, around 38% seen once. Material: CD4+ T cells sorted from blood. Every receptor here comes from a human donor with alopecia areata. Both conserved end residues are part of each CDR3. D genes are given only for firm matches. Clone size is stated in some rows and not others, as once, few, many or a class when expanded.

.	.	TRBV7-2	TRBJ2-1	TGTGCCAGCAGCTTAGTCTGGCCCAATGAGCAGTTCTTC	CASSLVWPNEQFF
few	.	TRBV5-1	TRBJ2-1	TGCGCCAGCAGCTTGGCCGGGGCAAAATACAATGAGCAGTTCTTC	CASSLAGAKYNEQFF
.	TRBD2	TRBV5-1	TRBJ2-2	TGCGCCAGCAGCTTGGAGGGACTAGCTAACACCGGGGAGCTGTTTTTT	CASSLEGLANTGELFF
few	TRBD1	TRBV29-1	TRBJ1-3	TGCAGCGTAGGGACAGGGGCTGGAAACACCATATATTTT	CSVGTGAGNTIYF
few	.	TRBV28	TRBJ2-7	TGTGCCAGCAGTCGTGACAGGCCGTGGGAGCAGTACTTC	CASSRDRPWEQYF
.	.	TRBV28	TRBJ2-5	TGTGCCAGCAGTTTTGGGGCGTTGGAGACCCAGTACTTC	CASSFGALETQYF
.	TRBD2	TRBV29-1	TRBJ2-3	TGCAGCGTTATGAAGTTACTAGCGGGAGATACGCAGTATTTT	CSVMKLLAGDTQYF
.	TRBD2	TRBV5-1	TRBJ2-2	TGCGCCAGCAGCCCTGGACTAGCGTTCGCGAACACCGGGGAGCTGTTTTTT	CASSPGLAFANTGELFF
.	TRBD1	TRBV6-5	TRBJ1-2	TGTGCCAGCAGCGTGGACAGGGGTAACTATGGCTACACCTTC	CASSVDRGNYGYTF
few	.	TRBV29-1	TRBJ2-7	TGCAGCGTTGAAGTCGGTGCGCGTCCCCCAATGGAATCAGATTGGGCCTACGAGCAGTACTTC	CSVEVGARPPMESDWAYEQYF
few	.	TRBV7-2	TRBJ2-3	TGTGCCAGCAGCTTAAATCAAGGTGGCACCGGAGATACGCAGTATTTT	CASSLNQGGTGDTQYF
few	TRBD2	TRBV4-2	TRBJ2-7	TGTGCCAGCAGCTGGGGAGGACGACTAGCGGGAAGCGACGAGCAGTACTTC	CASSWGGRLAGSDEQYF
.	.	TRBV29-1	TRBJ2-5	TGCAGCGTTGAGGCTGTGGGAGAGACCCAGTACTTC	CSVEAVGETQYF
.	.	TRBV5-8	TRBJ2-3	TGTGCCAGCAGCTTATACGGGAGTTCATATACGCAGTATTTT	CASSLYGSSYTQYF
.	TRBD2	TRBV27	TRBJ2-3	TGTGCCAGCAGACGGGGGGGGACGGATACGCAGTATTTT	CASRRGGTDTQYF
once	TRBD2	TRBV30	TRBJ2-3	TGTGCCTGGAGTCCTAGCGGGGTCCGTGGTACGCAGTATTTT	CAWSPSGVRGTQYF
.	TRBD2	TRBV4-3	TRBJ2-3	TGCGCCAGCAGTCGATTTGGGTCGGGGGGGGATACGCAGTATTTT	CASSRFGSGGDTQYF
few	.	TRBV5-1	TRBJ2-1	TGCGCCAGCAGCTTGAGGGACGCCGCCTACAATGAGCAGTTCTTC	CASSLRDAAYNEQFF
.	.	TRBV27	TRBJ2-4	TGTGCCAGCAGTACGGGTTTAACCAAAAACATTCAGTACTTC	CASSTGLTKNIQYF
.	TRBD2	TRBV4-3	TRBJ2-7	TGCGCCAGCAGCCAAGATTGGAGCGGGGGGCCTTACGAGCAGTACTTC	CASSQDWSGGPYEQYF
.	.	TRBV7-2	TRBJ2-3	TGTGCCAGCAGCTTAGGACACCCGCATACGCAGTATTTT	CASSLGHPHTQYF
.	.	TRBV30	TRBJ2-5	TGTGCCTGGAGTGTGGGGGTCCAAGAGACCCAGTACTTC	CAWSVGVQETQYF
.	.	TRBV7-8	TRBJ2-4	TGTGCCAGCAGCTTGGGTGGGATCCAAAACATTCAGTACTTC	CASSLGGIQNIQYF
.	.	TRBV5-4	TRBJ2-7	TGTGCCAGCAGCTTGGGCCTAAACGTAAGGGAGCAGTACTTC	CASSLGLNVREQYF
.	.	TRBV27	TRBJ2-1	TGTGCCAGCAGTTTGTTCGTTGGAAGTGAGCAGTTCTTC	CASSLFVGSEQFF
.	.	TRBV28	TRBJ2-7	TGTGCCAGCAGTTTAGAAATTAGGCCAGACTACTTC	CASSLEIRPDYF
.	.	TRBV2	TRBJ2-7	TGTGCCAGCAGTGAAGTTTTGGCCGAGCAGTACTTC	CASSEVLAEQYF